The 31 T cell receptor beta chains reported below all come from one sample, sequenced in a study of blood T cell repertoires in COVID-19. Profiling relied on immunoSEQ multiplex PCR, and the TCRdb table lists in-frame clones only, not all of them. The data show 40,000 or so clones, about 90% seen once. The sequencing sample was made of peripheral blood. All receptors come from a human donor in a cohort sampled during active COVID-19.

The count of this clone is one. The chain is built from TRBV20-1 and TRBJ1-2; no firm D call. CDR1 is DFQATT and CDR2 is SNEGSKA in the germline V gene (reference sequence). Trimming pared 5 bases from V and 8 bases from J, leaving 12 bases between. CDR3 length equals 11 residues. CDR3 DNA: TGCAGTGCTCTTCCCCTCGGGGGCTACACCTTC. This codes for CSALPLGGYTF.

The chain links TRBV2 to TRBJ1-2; D is uncertain. The V gene's germline CDR1 is SNHLY and CDR2 FYNNEI. This CDR3 comprises 14 residues. V lost 8 bases to trimming and J lost 8 bases, with 21 bases between them. CDR3 coding DNA: TGTGCCAGCTTTGAGCTTAGGACGGAGGCGGGCTACACCTTC. This codes for CASFELRTEAGYTF.

The rearrangement joins TRBV10-3 to TRBJ1-1; D is unclear. The CDR3 covers 14 residues. Trimming took off 0 bases at V and 1 base at J, with 6 bases between the two ends. The V gene's germline CDR1 is ENHRY and CDR2 SYGVKD. CDR3 sequence: CAISESRQNTEAFF. The DNA for the CDR3 is TGTGCCATCAGTGAGTCGAGGCAGAACACTGAAGCTTTCTTT.

The chain is built from TRBV24-1 and TRBJ2-2, with 11 bases aligning to TRBD2. The CDR3 extends over 18 amino acids. Trimming cost V 3 bases and J 1 base; bases outside gene matches: 6. Germline V gene data show CDR1 as KGHDR and CDR2 as SFDVKD. CDR3 nucleotide sequence: TGTGCCACCAGTGATACGAAAACTAGCGGGGGGAACACCGGGGAGCTGTTTTTT. Translated: CATSDTKTSGGNTGELFF.

The CDR3 here is CASSVTGEGSYGYTF. The CDR3 nucleotides read TGTGCCAGCAGTGTGACAGGGGAAGGGAGCTATGGCTACACCTTC. This sequence joins TRBV6-4 and TRBJ1-2; 8 bases map to TRBD1. Trimming took 4 bases from V and 4 from J; bases not matched to a gene: 8. The CDR3 contains 15 residues. Germline values: CDR1 MRHNA, CDR2 SNTAGT.

This chain joins TRBV5-1 and TRBJ2-7, with 7 bases fitting TRBD2. Unmatched junction bases numbered 8, after V lost 4 bases and J lost 1 base. The germline V gene encodes CDR1 SGHRS and CDR2 YFSETQ. This CDR3 contains 15 residues. The CDR3: CASSPGGTWSYEQYF. As DNA, the CDR3 is TGCGCCAGCAGCCCCGGGGGGACTTGGTCCTACGAGCAGTACTTC.

This chain uses TRBV15 with TRBJ1-3; D not resolved. Trimming took 4 bases from V and 3 from J, leaving 7 bases between them. Per the germline V gene, CDR1 is LNHNV and CDR2 is YYDKDF (reference sequence). The CDR3 runs 13 residues. The DNA for the CDR3 is TGTGCCACCAGCATGGCAGATGGAAACACCATATATTTT. Encoded protein: CATSMADGNTIYF.

The gene calls are TRBV24-1 and TRBJ2-1; the match to TRBD2 covers 12 bases. The CDR3 sequence is 17 residues long. Germline CDR1 reads KGHDR; CDR2 reads SFDVKD. Trimming removed 4 bases from V and 8 bases from J; junction bases left unmatched: 11. In DNA, the CDR3 is TGTGCCACCAGTGACGCATCTAGCGGGGGGGCCGGGGATGAGCAGTTCTTC. Translated, it gives CATSDASSGGAGDEQFF.

The chain uses TRBV19 and TRBJ2-5; no clear D gene. The CDR3 is 15 amino acids. From germline, CDR1 is LNHDA and CDR2 SQIVND (reference sequence). The ends were cut back, 4 bases at V and 5 bases at J, with 17 bases in the middle. The CDR3 loop is CASSRRGRSSETQYF. The CDR3 bases are TGTGCCAGTAGTAGGCGCGGTCGGTCCTCCGAGACCCAGTACTTC.

The V and J genes are TRBV21-1 and TRBJ2-1; TRBD1 is the table's D call and was not checked against the DNA. TRBV21-1 is listed as a pseudogene. CDR3 length: 17 amino acids. Here the CDR3 DNA reads TGTGCCAGCAGCGAAAAATCCGGGACAGGGACTACAAATGAGCAGTTCTTC. Translating it yields CASSEKSGTGTTNEQFF.

The chain couples TRBV19 to TRBJ1-1; 7 nucleotides match TRBD1. This CDR3 is 14 amino acids long. Germline assignment: CDR1 LNHDA and CDR2 SQIVND (reference sequence). Trimming took 6 bases from V and 3 from J; bases not matched to a gene: 7. In DNA form, the CDR3 reads TGTGCCAGTAGAAAGGACAGGCTCGACACTGAAGCTTTCTTT. Protein: CASRKDRLDTEAFF. Variable domain in full (rest from reference TRBV19 and TRBJ1-1): DGGITQSPKYLFRKEGQNVTLSCEQNLNHDAMYWYRQDPGQGLRLIYYSQIVNDFQKGDIAEGYSVSREKKESFPLTVTSAQKNPTAFYLCASRKDRLDTEAFFGQGTRLTVV.

The rearrangement uses TRBV27 and TRBJ2-3, with 13 bases aligning to TRBD2. Unmatched junction bases numbered 6, after V lost 3 bases and J lost 6 bases. CDR3 size: 16 residues. Germline V gene lookup returns CDR1 MNHEY and CDR2 SMNVEV (reference sequence). As DNA, the CDR3 is TGTGCCAGCAGTTTGCCTGGGACTAGCGGGACGGATACGCAGTATTTT. Protein: CASSLPGTSGTDTQYF.

V and J are TRBV5-4 and TRBJ2-5; D possibly corresponds to TRBD1 (7 bases). The CDR3 has 13 amino acids. Trimming removed 6 bases at V and 2 bases at J, with 11 bases between. Germline CDR1 reads SGHNT; CDR2 reads YYREEE (reference sequence). CDR3 in DNA: TGTGCCAGCACTCCAGGGGGGCAAGAGACCCAGTACTTC. Its translation: CASTPGGQETQYF. The full variable domain, in which reference TRBV5-4 and TRBJ2-5 provide the parts outside the CDR3, is ETGVTQSPTHLIKTRGQQVTLRCSSQSGHNTVSWYQQALGQGPQFIFQYYREEENGRGNFPPRFSGLQFPNYSSELNVNALELDDSALYLCASTPGGQETQYFGPGTRLLVL.

The gene calls are TRBV15 and TRBJ1-5, with 9 bases aligning to TRBD1. Per the germline V gene, CDR1 is LNHNV and CDR2 is YYDKDF (reference sequence). V was clipped by 9 bases and J by 4 bases; unmatched bases: 10. There are 15 residues in the CDR3. CDR3: CATRSHRGRNQPQHF. CDR3 DNA: TGTGCCACGAGAAGCCACAGGGGGCGAAATCAGCCCCAGCATTTT.

The gene calls are TRBV5-1 and TRBJ1-3; D is uncertain. The germline CDR1 and CDR2 sequences are SGHRS and YFSETQ. CDR3 length: 14 amino acids. Trimming took off 5 bases at V and 0 bases at J, with 9 bases between the two ends. Here the CDR3 DNA reads TGCGCCAGCAGAGACACAGCCTCTGGAAACACCATATATTTT. Protein: CASRDTASGNTIYF.

Of note for this clone: The junction differs from germline at one of its ends, possibly a read error. The genes are TRBV7-7 and TRBJ1-3; D ambiguous. The CDR3 is 14 residues long. Germline-derived CDR1 and CDR2 are SSHAT and FNYEAQ (reference sequence). The DNA of the CDR3 is TGTGCTAGCAGCCCGGACTTCTCTGGAAACACCATATATTTT. Its protein product is CASSPDFSGNTIYF.

J is TRBJ2-4 and V is TRBV6-5; weak D call: TRBD2 (5 bases). CDR1 MNHEY and CDR2 SVGAGI come from the germline V gene. Deletions cut 7 bases from V and 2 bases from J, with 15 bases between. This CDR3 is 15 amino acids long. In nucleotides, the CDR3 is TGTGCCAGCACCAAGAGCGGCCCTACCAAAAACATTCAGTACTTC. This encodes CASTKSGPTKNIQYF.

This rearrangement joins TRBV5-1 to TRBJ1-1, with D maybe TRBD1 (5 bases). The CDR3 loop spans 13 amino acids. The germline V gene encodes CDR1 SGHRS and CDR2 YFSETQ. The V gene lost 3 bases and the J gene lost 4 bases, with 10 bases spanning the gap. In DNA form, the CDR3 reads TGCGCCAGCAGCTGGGGGGAGGGCACTGAAGCTTTCTTT. Its protein product is CASSWGEGTEAFF.

In DNA, the CDR3 is TGTGCCAGCAGTACTTATATCGAAGCTTTCTTT. Translated, it gives CASSTYIEAFF. This sequence joins TRBV12-3 or TRBV12-4 and TRBJ1-1; D not certain. Deletions cut 5 bases from V and 8 bases from J, with 9 bases between. There are 11 residues in the CDR3.

This chain uses TRBV10-3 with TRBJ1-6, with TRBD1 as a possible D gene (6 bases). Germline lookup yields CDR1 ENHRY and CDR2 SYGVKD. The CDR3 has 17 residues. Trimming left V 4 bases short and J 0 bases short, with 13 bases between. CDR3 region: CAISADRGGSYNSPLHF. The DNA for the CDR3 is TGTGCCATCAGTGCGGACAGAGGAGGCTCCTATAATTCACCCCTCCACTTT.

The chain couples TRBV10-3 to TRBJ2-1; a possible D gene is TRBD1 (6 bases). The CDR3 loop spans 16 amino acids. The germline CDR1 and CDR2 sequences are ENHRY and SYGVKD. V gave up 3 bases and J gave up 6 bases, with 18 bases separating them. The DNA for the CDR3 is TGTGCCATCAGTGATTACTACAGGGCCTCAGGCAATGAGCAGTTCTTC. Its translation is CAISDYYRASGNEQFF.

This sequence joins TRBV2 and TRBJ2-2, with 9 nucleotides matching TRBD2. This CDR3 has 17 amino acids. The germline V gene encodes CDR1 SNHLY and CDR2 FYNNEI. After removal of 2 bases from V and 7 bases from J, the junction contained 11 bases not matched to a gene. CDR3: CASSEFGAGGPSGELFF. The DNA of the CDR3 is TGTGCCAGCAGTGAATTCGGCGCGGGGGGGCCGAGCGGGGAGCTGTTTTTT.

The chain links TRBV10-3 to TRBJ1-2, with D possibly being TRBD1 (5 bases). CDR1 is ENHRY, CDR2 SYGVKD, per germline. This CDR3 is built from 12 residues. V dropped 5 bases and J dropped 6 bases, with 10 bases sitting between them. CDR3 amino acids: CAISFDRDGYTF. The DNA of the CDR3 is TGTGCCATCAGTTTCGACAGAGATGGCTACACCTTC.

V gene TRBV10-3 combines with J gene TRBJ1-2; 7 nucleotides agree with TRBD1. The CDR3 runs to 16 residues. The V gene end was trimmed by 2 bases and the J gene end by 2 bases; junction bases not matched to a gene: 8. Germline V gene sequence: CDR1 ENHRY, CDR2 SYGVKD. CDR3 in amino acids: CAISEPKDRPNYGYTF. CDR3 DNA: TGTGCCATCAGTGAGCCTAAGGACAGGCCCAACTATGGCTACACCTTC.

The V and J genes are TRBV7-2 and TRBJ2-7, with 8 bases aligning to TRBD2. Trimming at V came to 3 bases and at J to 6 bases, leaving 10 bases not matched to a gene. The germline V gene encodes CDR1 SGHTA and CDR2 FQGNSA. The CDR3 covers 15 residues. As DNA, the CDR3 is TGTGCCAGCAGCTTCCGGGCTAGCGGGCCTCCCGAGCAGTACTTC. The encoded protein is CASSFRASGPPEQYF.

This clone was recorded only once. V and J are TRBV29-1 and TRBJ1-1; D uncertain. Trimming shortened V by 6 bases and J by 4 bases, and 6 bases separated the two germline ends. CDR3 length: 10 amino acids. From germline, CDR1 is SQVTM and CDR2 ANQGSEA. CDR3 loop: CSVSSTEAFF. Written as DNA, the CDR3 is TGCAGCGTGTCGAGCACTGAAGCTTTCTTT.

This chain joins TRBV18 and TRBJ2-7; 9 bases align to TRBD2. CDR3 size: 15 residues. V gave up 2 bases and J gave up 0 bases; unmatched junction bases: 2. Germline CDR1 KGHSH, CDR2 LQKENI. The CDR3 bases are TGTGCCAGCTCACCATCGACTAGCGGCTCCTACGAGCAGTACTTC. It is translated as CASSPSTSGSYEQYF.

The chain combines TRBV7-9 with TRBJ2-4, with a possible D match to TRBD2 (7 bases). The germline V and J ends were trimmed by 1 base and 1 base, with 14 bases remaining between them. CDR1 and CDR2 (germline): SEHNR, FQNEAQ (reference sequence). The CDR3 has 17 residues. The CDR3 protein is CASSLGPGRGAKNIQYF. The CDR3 DNA reads TGTGCCAGCAGCTTAGGCCCAGGGAGGGGGGCCAAAAACATTCAGTACTTC. The complete variable domain, with remaining parts taken from reference TRBV7-9 and TRBJ2-4, reads DTGVSQNPRHKITKRGQNVTFRCDPISEHNRLYWYRQTLGQGPEFLTYFQNEAQLEKSRLLSDRFSAERPKGSFSTLEIQRTEQGDSAMYLCASSLGPGRGAKNIQYFGAGTRLSVL.

V and J are TRBV27 and TRBJ2-7; 8 bases line up with TRBD2. Unmatched junction bases numbered 8, after V lost 7 bases and J lost 0 bases. Germline V CDR1 and CDR2: MNHEY, SMNVEV (reference sequence). The length of the CDR3 is 15 residues. The CDR3 reads CASTQRGTSSYEQYF. The CDR3 nucleotides are TGTGCCAGCACTCAGCGGGGGACTAGCTCCTACGAGCAGTACTTC.

The chain links TRBV3-1 (or the pseudogene TRBV3-2) to TRBJ2-2, with a tentative D call TRBD1 (7 bases). V lost 5 bases and J lost 7, with 23 bases in between. The CDR3 is made up of 17 amino acids. Germline-derived CDR1 and CDR2 are LGHDT and YNNKEL (reference sequence). The CDR3 DNA reads as TGTGCCAGCAGCAGGGTACGTGGCAGGGGGAGGCGCGGGGAGCTGTTTTTT. This sequence encodes CASSRVRGRGRRGELFF.

The chain is built from TRBV7-9 and TRBJ1-5, with 11 bases matching TRBD1. Per germline, CDR1 SEHNR and CDR2 FQNEAQ (reference sequence). J gave up 6 bases and V 4 bases, and 2 bases lay outside the gene matches. CDR3 length: 14 residues. CDR3 residues: CASSSGTGGQPQHF. As DNA, the CDR3 is TGTGCCAGCAGCTCGGGGACAGGGGGTCAGCCCCAGCATTTT.